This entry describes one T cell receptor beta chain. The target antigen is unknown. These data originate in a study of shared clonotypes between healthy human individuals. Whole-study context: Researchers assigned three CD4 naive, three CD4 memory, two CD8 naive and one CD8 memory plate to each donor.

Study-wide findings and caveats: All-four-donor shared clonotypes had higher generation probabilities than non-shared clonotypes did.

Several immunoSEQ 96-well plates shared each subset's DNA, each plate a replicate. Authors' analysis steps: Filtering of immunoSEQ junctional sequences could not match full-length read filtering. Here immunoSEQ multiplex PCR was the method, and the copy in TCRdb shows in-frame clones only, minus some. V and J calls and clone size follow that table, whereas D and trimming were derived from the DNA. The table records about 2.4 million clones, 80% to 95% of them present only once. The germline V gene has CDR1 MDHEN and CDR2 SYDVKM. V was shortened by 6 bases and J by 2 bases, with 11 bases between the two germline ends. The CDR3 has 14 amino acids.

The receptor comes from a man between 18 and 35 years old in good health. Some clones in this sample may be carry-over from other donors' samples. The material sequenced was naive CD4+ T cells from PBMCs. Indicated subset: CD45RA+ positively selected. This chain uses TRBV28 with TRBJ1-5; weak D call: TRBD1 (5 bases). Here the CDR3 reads CASRTGNGNQPQHF. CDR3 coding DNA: TGTGCCAGCAGAACAGGAAACGGCAATCAGCCCCAGCATTTT.